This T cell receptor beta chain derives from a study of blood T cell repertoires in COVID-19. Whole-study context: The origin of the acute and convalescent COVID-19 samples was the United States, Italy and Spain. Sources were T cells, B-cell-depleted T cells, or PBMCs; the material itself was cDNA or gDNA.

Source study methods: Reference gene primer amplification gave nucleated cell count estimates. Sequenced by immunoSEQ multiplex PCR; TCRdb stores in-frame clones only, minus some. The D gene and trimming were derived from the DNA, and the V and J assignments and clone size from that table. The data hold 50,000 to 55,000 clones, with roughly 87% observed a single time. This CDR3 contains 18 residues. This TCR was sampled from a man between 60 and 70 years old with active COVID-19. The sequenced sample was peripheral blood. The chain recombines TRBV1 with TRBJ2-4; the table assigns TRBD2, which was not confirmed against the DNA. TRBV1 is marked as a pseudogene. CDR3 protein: CTSSHVREGTLAKNIQYF. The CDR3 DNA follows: TGCACCAGCAGCCACGTGCGGGAGGGGACCTTAGCCAAAAACATTCAGTACTTC.